This record covers a single T cell receptor (beta chain). J lost 3 bases, V lost 2 bases, and 6 bases had no gene match. This CDR3 spans 17 amino acids. CDR1 is SGHDT, CDR2 YYEEEE, per germline. Assay used: immunoSEQ multiplex PCR; TCRdb lists only in-frame clones, some missing. Among around 13,000 clones, more than 70% were seen once, and the ten largest hold 15% to 20%. The source of the sample is a study of ipilimumab plus nivolumab after autologous stem cell transplantation. The chain couples TRBV5-6 to TRBJ2-3; the match to TRBD2 covers 13 bases. Material: PBMCs, obtained in a trial of ipilimumab plus nivolumab as post-transplant consolidation. The sequence was obtained from a male donor with diffuse large B-cell lymphoma. The DNA for the CDR3 is TGTGCCAGCAGCTTTCTAACTAGCGGGAGGGGTACAGATACGCAGTATTTT. Amino acid sequence: CASSFLTSGRGTDTQYF.